This TCR beta chain derives from a study of PD-1 blockade in classical Hodgkin lymphoma. Each patient's relapse followed autologous stem cell transplantation, and brentuximab vedotin exposure varied. The study, taken as a whole, reports: With CD4+ cells, TCR diversity rose significantly by C4D1, but not with CD8+ cells.

As to this clone: The antigen remains undetermined.

This CDR3 has 16 amino acids. The germline V gene has CDR1 SGHRS and CDR2 YFSETQ. V shed 0 bases and J 2 bases; nucleotides not matched to a gene: 6. Profiling relied on immunoSEQ multiplex PCR, and the TCRdb table lists in-frame clones only, not all of them. The sample lists over 90,000 clones; roughly 89% were seen once. This sequence originates from a human donor with classical Hodgkin lymphoma. The sequencing used peripheral blood mononuclear cells (PBMCs), collected before the second cycle of nivolumab. The chain is built from TRBV5-1 and TRBJ2-3, with 7 nucleotides matching TRBD2. CDR3 region: CASSLGGGGYTDTQYF. Written as DNA, the CDR3 is TGCGCCAGCAGCTTGGGAGGCGGGGGTTACACAGATACGCAGTATTTT.